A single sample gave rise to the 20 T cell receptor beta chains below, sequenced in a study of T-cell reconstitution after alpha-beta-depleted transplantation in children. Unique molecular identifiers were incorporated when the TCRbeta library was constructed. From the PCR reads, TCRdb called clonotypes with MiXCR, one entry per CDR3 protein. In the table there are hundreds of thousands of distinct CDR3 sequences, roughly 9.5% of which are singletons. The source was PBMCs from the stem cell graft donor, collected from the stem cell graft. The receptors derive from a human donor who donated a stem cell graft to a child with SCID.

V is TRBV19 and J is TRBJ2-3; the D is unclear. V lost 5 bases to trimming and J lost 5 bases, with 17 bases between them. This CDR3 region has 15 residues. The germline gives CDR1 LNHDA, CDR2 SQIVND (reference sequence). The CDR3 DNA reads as TGTGCCAGTAGTCCCGCGAGTTTTAGAGGAGATACGCAGTATTTT. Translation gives CASSPASFRGDTQYF. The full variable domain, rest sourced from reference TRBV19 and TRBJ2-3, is DGGITQSPKYLFRKEGQNVTLSCEQNLNHDAMYWYRQDPGQGLRLIYYSQIVNDFQKGDIAEGYSVSREKKESFPLTVTSAQKNPTAFYLCASSPASFRGDTQYFGPGTRLTVL.

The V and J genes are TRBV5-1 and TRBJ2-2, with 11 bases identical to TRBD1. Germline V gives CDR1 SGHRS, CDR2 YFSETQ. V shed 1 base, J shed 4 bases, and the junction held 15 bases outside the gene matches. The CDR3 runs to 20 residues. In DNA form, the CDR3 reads TGCGCCAGCAGCTTGACCGTGGACAGGGGGCGCGAAGAAGGCACCGGGGAGCTGTTTTTT. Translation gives CASSLTVDRGREEGTGELFF.

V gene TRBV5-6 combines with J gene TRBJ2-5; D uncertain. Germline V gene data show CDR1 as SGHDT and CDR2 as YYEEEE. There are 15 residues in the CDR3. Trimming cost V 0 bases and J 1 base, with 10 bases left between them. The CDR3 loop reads CASSLVQATQETQYF. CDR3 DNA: TGTGCCAGCAGCTTGGTTCAGGCCACCCAAGAGACCCAGTACTTC. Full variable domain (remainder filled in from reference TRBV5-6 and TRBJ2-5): DAGVTQSPTHLIKTRGQQVTLRCSPKSGHDTVSWYQQALGQGPQFIFQYYEEEERQRGNFPDRFSGHQFPNYSSELNVNALLLGDSALYLCASSLVQATQETQYFGPGTRLLVL.

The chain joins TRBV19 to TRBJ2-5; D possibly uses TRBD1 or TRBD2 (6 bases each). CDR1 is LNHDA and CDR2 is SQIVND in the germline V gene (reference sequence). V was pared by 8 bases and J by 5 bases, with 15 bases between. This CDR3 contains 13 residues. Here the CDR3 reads CASWGAPDETQYF. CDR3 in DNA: TGTGCCAGTTGGGGGGCCCCGGACGAGACCCAGTACTTC.

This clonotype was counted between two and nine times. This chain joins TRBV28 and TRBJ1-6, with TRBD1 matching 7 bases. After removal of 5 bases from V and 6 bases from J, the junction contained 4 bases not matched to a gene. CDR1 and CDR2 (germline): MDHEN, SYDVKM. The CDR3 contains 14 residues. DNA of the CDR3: TGTGCCAGCAGTCTACAGGGGAGTAATTCACCCCTCCACTTT. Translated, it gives CASSLQGSNSPLHF.

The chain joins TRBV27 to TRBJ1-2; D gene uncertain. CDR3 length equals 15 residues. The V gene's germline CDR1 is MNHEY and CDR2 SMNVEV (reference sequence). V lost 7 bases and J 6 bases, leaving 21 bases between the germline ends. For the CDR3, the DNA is TGTGCCAGCACCTCACAGCCGGTTGAGTCAAATGGCTACACCTTC. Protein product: CASTSQPVESNGYTF.

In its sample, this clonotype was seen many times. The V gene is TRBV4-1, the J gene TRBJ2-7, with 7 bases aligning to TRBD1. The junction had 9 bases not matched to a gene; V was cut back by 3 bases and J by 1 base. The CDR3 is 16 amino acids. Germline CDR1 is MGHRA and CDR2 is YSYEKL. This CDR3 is CASSHTGDSRSYEQYF. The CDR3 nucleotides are TGCGCCAGCAGCCACACCGGGGACAGCAGATCCTACGAGCAGTACTTC.

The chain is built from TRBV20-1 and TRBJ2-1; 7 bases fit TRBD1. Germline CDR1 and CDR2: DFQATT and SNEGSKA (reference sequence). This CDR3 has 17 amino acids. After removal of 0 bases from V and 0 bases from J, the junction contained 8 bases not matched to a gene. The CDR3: CSARDGRGGDSYNEQFF. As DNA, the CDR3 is TGCAGTGCTAGAGATGGTCGAGGGGGCGACTCCTACAATGAGCAGTTCTTC.

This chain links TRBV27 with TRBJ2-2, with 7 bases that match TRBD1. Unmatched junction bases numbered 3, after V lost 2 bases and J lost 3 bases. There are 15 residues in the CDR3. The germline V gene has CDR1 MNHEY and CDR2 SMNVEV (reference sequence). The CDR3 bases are TGTGCCAGCAGTTTAAAGGGGGCTTACACCGGGGAGCTGTTTTTT. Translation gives CASSLKGAYTGELFF.

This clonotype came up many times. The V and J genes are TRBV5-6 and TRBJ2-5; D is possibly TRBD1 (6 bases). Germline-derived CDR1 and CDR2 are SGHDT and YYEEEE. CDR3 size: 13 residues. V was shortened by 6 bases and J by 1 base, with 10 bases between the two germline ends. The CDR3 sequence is CASKTDSQETQYF. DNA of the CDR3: TGTGCCAGCAAAACGGACAGCCAAGAGACCCAGTACTTC.

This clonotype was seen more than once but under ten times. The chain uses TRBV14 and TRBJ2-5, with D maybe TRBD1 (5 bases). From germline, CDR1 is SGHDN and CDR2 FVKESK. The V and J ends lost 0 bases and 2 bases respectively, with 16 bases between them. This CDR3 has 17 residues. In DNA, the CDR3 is TGTGCCAGCAGCCAAGATCGTAGGGCAGGGCATCAAGAGACCCAGTACTTC. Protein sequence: CASSQDRRAGHQETQYF.

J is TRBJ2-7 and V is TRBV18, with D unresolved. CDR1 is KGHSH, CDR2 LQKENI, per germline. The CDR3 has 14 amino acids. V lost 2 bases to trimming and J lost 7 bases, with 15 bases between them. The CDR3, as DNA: TGTGCCAGCTCACCATTGCGGCGAAATGGGGAGCAGTACTTC. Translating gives CASSPLRRNGEQYF. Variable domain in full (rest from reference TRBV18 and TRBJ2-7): NAGVMQNPRHLVRRRGQEARLRCSPMKGHSHVYWYRQLPEEGLKFMVYLQKENIIDESGMPKERFSAEFPKEGPSILRIQQVVRGDSAAYFCASSPLRRNGEQYFGPGTRLTVT.

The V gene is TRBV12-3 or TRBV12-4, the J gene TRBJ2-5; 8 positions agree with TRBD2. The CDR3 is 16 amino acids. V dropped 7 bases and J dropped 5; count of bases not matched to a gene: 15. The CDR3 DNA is TGTGCCAGCACCCCGTGGGCAGGCAGACTAGCGGAGACCCAGTACTTC. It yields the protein CASTPWAGRLAETQYF.

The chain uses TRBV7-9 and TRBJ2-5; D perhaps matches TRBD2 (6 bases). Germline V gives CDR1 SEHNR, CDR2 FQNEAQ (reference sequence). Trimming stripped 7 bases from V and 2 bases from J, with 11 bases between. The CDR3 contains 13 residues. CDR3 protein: CASKEGPQETQYF. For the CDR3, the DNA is TGTGCCAGCAAGGAGGGGCCACAAGAGACCCAGTACTTC.

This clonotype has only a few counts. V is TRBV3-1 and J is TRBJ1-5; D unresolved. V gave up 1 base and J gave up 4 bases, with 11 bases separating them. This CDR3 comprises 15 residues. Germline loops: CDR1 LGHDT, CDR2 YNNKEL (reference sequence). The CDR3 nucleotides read TGTGCCAGCAGCCAAGGCGTCACAGTGAATCAGCCCCAGCATTTT. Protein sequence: CASSQGVTVNQPQHF.

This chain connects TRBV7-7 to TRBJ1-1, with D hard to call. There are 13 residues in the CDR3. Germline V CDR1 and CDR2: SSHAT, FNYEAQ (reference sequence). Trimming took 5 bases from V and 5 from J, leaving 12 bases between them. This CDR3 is CASSPGVGTEAFF. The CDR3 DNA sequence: TGTGCCAGCAGCCCCGGGGTGGGGACTGAAGCTTTCTTT.

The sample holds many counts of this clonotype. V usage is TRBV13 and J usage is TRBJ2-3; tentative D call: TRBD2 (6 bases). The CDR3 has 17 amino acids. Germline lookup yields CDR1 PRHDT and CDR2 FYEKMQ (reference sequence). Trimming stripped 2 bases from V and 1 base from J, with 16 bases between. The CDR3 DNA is TGTGCCAGCAGCTTAACGGCCCGGCGGGGCCGCACAGATACGCAGTATTTT. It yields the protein CASSLTARRGRTDTQYF.

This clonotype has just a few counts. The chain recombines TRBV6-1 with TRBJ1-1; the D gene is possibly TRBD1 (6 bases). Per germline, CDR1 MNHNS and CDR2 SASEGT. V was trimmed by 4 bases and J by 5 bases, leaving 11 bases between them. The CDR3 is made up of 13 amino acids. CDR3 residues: CASSVFRGTEAFF. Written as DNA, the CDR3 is TGTGCCAGCAGTGTATTCAGGGGAACTGAAGCTTTCTTT.

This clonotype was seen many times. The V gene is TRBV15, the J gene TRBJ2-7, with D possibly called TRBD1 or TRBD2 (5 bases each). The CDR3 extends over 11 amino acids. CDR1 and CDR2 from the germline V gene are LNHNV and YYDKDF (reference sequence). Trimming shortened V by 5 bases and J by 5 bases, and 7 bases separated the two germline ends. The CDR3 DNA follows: TGTGCCACCAGCTGGGGGAACGAGCAGTACTTC. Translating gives CATSWGNEQYF.

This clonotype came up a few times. CDR3 protein: CSATTSGGAGNEQFF. The CDR3 region has the DNA TGCAGTGCTACGACTAGCGGGGGGGCCGGCAATGAGCAGTTCTTC. The chain uses TRBV20-1 and TRBJ2-1; 14 bases are shared with TRBD2. V was pared by 4 bases and J by 6 bases, with 5 bases of the junction left unmatched. Germline V gene sequence: CDR1 DFQATT, CDR2 SNEGSKA (reference sequence). The CDR3 has 15 amino acids.